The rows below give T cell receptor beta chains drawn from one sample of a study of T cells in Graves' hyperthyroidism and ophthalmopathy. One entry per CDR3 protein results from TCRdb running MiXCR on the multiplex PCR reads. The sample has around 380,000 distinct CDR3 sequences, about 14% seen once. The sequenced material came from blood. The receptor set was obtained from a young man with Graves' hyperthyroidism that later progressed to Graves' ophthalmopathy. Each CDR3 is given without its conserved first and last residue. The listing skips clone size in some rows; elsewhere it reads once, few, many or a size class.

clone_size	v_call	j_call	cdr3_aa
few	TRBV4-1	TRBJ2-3	ASSQARGTDTQY
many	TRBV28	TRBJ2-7	ASNPTGFAEQY
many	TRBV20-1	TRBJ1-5	TTDRFSQPQH
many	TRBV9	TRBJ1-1	ASSVAGTGGWTEAF
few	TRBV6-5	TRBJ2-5	ASSSEVAGPGETQY
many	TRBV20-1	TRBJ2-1	SVQGYYNEQF
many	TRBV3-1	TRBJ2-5	ASSPSGYIQETQY
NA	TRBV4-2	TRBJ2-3	ASSQGGLAGRRSDWDTQY
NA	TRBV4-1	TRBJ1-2	ASSQDGQGAYGYT
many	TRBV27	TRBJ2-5	ASSPRQGRGKETQY
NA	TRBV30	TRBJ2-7	AWSVGGTSYEQY
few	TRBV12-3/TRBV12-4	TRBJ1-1	ASSHGTEAF
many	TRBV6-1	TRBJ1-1	ASTHTAEAF
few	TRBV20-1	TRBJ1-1	SARSGSNSFTEAF
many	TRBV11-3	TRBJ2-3	ASSLGRQGATTDTQY
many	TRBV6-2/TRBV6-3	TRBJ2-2	ASSPQGLGNTGELF
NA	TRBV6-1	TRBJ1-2	ASITDRDGGYT
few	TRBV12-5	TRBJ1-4	ASGAGSEKLF
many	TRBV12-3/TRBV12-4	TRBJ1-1	ASSLALSPGAF
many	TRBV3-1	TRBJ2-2	ATRTSGAHGELF
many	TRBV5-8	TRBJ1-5	ASSSGTHSNQPQH
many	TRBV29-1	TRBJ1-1	SVRQFRGTEAF
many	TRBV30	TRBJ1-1	AWSVQDWNTEAF
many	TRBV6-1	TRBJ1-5	ASSDPGASNQPQH
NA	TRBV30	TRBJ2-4	AWSKVGAKNIQY
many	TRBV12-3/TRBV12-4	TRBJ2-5	ASSSIGTGGQETQY
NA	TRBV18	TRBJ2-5	ASSQDPQGPQETQY
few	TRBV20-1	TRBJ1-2	SARDDGQGSYGYT
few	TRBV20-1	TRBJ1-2	SARGDRRNYGYT
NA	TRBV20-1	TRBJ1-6	SARQGSDSPLH
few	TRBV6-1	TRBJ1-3	ASSRQGTGNTIY
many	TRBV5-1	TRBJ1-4	ASSLGAGTATNEKLF
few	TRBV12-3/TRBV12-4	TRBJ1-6	ASSIGQGSSYNSPLH
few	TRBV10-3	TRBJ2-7	ASGSGGVYEQY
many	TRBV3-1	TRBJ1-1	ASSRGGAPEAF
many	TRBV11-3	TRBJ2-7	ASSLVRVGYEQY
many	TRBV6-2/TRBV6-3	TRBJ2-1	ASSYGQVNEQF
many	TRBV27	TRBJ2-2	ASTPEGLETGELF
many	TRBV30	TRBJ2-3	AWKVSTDTQY
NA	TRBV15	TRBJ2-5	ATSSDIFIGTGQETQY
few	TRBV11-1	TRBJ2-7	ASSLDGRGEQY
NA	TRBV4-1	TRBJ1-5	ASSRESYSNQPQH
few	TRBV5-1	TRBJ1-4	ASSPSGLGDEKLF
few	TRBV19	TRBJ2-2	ASSIRGRSLGELF
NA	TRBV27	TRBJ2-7	ATSSTGGRDEQY
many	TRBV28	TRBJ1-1	ASSLGTGGWNTEAF
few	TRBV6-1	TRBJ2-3	ASWNTDTQY
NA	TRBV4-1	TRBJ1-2	ASSQETGAGYT
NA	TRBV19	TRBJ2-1	ASRRTGVLHEQF
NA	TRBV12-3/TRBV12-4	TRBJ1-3	ASSFTWGNTIY
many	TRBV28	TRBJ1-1	ASSFSHRGRTEAF
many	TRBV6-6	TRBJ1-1	ASSYTDTEAF